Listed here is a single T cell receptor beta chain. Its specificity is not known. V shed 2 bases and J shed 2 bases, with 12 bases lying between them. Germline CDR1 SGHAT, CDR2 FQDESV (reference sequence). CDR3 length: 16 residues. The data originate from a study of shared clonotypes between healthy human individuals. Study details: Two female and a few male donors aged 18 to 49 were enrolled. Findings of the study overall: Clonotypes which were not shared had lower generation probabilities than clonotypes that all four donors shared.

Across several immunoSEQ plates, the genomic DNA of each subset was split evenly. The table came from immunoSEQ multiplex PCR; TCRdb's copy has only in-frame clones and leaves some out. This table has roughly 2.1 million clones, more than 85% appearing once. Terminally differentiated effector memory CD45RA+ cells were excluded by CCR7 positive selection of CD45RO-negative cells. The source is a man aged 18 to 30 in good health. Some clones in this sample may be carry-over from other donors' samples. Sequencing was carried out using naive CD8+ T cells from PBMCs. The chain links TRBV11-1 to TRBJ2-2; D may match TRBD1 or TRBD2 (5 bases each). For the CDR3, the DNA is TGTGCCAGCAGCTTATTTCGGGGCCGAAACACCGGGGAGCTGTTTTTT. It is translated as CASSLFRGRNTGELFF.